Presented here are 22 T cell receptor beta chains from one specimen sequenced in a study of shared clonotypes between healthy human individuals. The data were produced by immunoSEQ multiplex PCR, yet TCRdb's version contains in-frame clones alone and is incomplete. The repertoire holds some 690,000 clones, with less than 95% as singletons. Material: memory CD8+ T cells from PBMCs. As to subset: CD45RO+ cells pooled with CCR7-negative TemRA cells. The receptors come from a man younger than 30 in good health. Some clones in this sample may be carry-over from other donors' samples.

This rearrangement joins TRBV6-1 to TRBJ2-6; D is unresolved. Germline CDR1 is MNHNS and CDR2 is SASEGT. The CDR3 totals 16 residues. V lost 2 bases to trimming and J lost 4 bases, with 12 bases between them. The CDR3 DNA sequence: TGTGCCAGCAGTGAACCCCGGGTGACAGGGGCCAACGTCCTGACTTTC. Its translation: CASSEPRVTGANVLTF.

The gene calls are TRBV5-1 and TRBJ2-1, with TRBD1 identical over 7 bases. The length of the CDR3 is 14 residues. Trimming at V came to 3 bases and at J to 8 bases, leaving 8 bases not matched to a gene. The germline CDR1 and CDR2 sequences are SGHRS and YFSETQ. CDR3 sequence: CASSWGPGQYEQFF. The CDR3, as DNA: TGCGCCAGCAGCTGGGGCCCGGGACAGTATGAGCAGTTCTTC.

The V gene is TRBV2, the J gene TRBJ1-2; D unresolved. This CDR3 has 13 residues. From germline, CDR1 is SNHLY and CDR2 FYNNEI. V was trimmed by 8 bases and J by 5 bases, leaving 15 bases between them. CDR3 sequence reads: CASSPNPPYGYTF. The CDR3 nucleotides are TGTGCCAGCTCGCCTAATCCGCCTTATGGCTACACCTTC.

The V and J genes are TRBV27 and TRBJ2-5; TRBD2 matches 11 bases. The germline gives CDR1 MNHEY, CDR2 SMNVEV (reference sequence). The CDR3 is made up of 17 amino acids. J gave up 1 base and V 4 bases, and 8 bases lay outside the gene matches. CDR3 amino acids: CASSWLAGGTPQETQYF. For the CDR3, the DNA is TGTGCCAGCAGTTGGCTAGCGGGAGGTACTCCCCAAGAGACCCAGTACTTC.

This clone was seen only once. The chain is built from TRBV19 and TRBJ1-5, with D uncertain. In germline, CDR1 is LNHDA, CDR2 SQIVND (reference sequence). This CDR3 spans 15 amino acids. The V end was cut by 1 base, the J end by 6 bases, with 13 bases between. The chain's CDR3 is CASSIAGIGSQPQHF. CDR3 coding DNA: TGTGCCAGTAGTATAGCTGGGATAGGAAGTCAGCCCCAGCATTTT.

The rearrangement links TRBV7-3 to TRBJ2-1; TRBD1 might be the D (6 bases). The CDR3 has 14 residues. Per germline, CDR1 SGHTA and CDR2 FQGTGA. V lost 8 bases and J lost 0, with 11 bases in between. The CDR3 DNA reads TGTGCCAGCGGGGGCGTAGACTCCTACAATGAGCAGTTCTTC. It specifies CASGGVDSYNEQFF.

The J gene is TRBJ2-1, the V gene TRBV5-6, with D possibly TRBD2 on 5 matching bases. V was trimmed by 2 bases and J by 0 bases, leaving 12 bases between them. Germline-derived CDR1 and CDR2 are SGHDT and YYEEEE. This CDR3 contains 16 residues. The CDR3 region has the DNA TGTGCCAGCAGCTTTGGCGGGCACTCCTCCTACAATGAGCAGTTCTTC. Protein: CASSFGGHSSYNEQFF.

This chain links TRBV2 with TRBJ2-1; D might be TRBD2 (5 bases). In germline, CDR1 is SNHLY, CDR2 FYNNEI. The CDR3 runs 14 residues. V gave up 2 bases and J gave up 5 bases, with 10 bases separating them. CDR3 amino acids: CASSELGRDNEQFF. In nucleotides, the CDR3 is TGTGCCAGCAGTGAATTGGGGAGAGACAATGAGCAGTTCTTC.

The chain joins TRBV27 to TRBJ2-3; possible D gene TRBD2, 5 bases. Per germline, CDR1 MNHEY and CDR2 SMNVEV (reference sequence). The V gene lost 5 bases and the J gene lost 2 bases, with 11 bases spanning the gap. The CDR3 extends over 14 amino acids. Here the CDR3 reads CASSELGNTDTQYF. In DNA form, the CDR3 reads TGTGCCAGCAGTGAACTAGGAAACACAGATACGCAGTATTTT.

The chain joins TRBV20-1 to TRBJ1-2; D gene uncertain. Trimming cost V 5 bases and J 8 bases, with 12 bases left between them. CDR1 DFQATT and CDR2 SNEGSKA come from the germline V gene (reference sequence). The CDR3 spans 11 residues. CDR3 in amino acids: CSAQYLRGYTF. The CDR3 nucleotides are TGCAGTGCTCAGTACTTACGAGGCTACACCTTC.

The genes are TRBV5-1 and TRBJ2-1; possibly TRBD1 or TRBD2 for D (6 bases each). Germline CDR1 SGHRS, CDR2 YFSETQ. V was trimmed by 0 bases and J by 0 bases, leaving 10 bases between them. The CDR3 has 16 residues. The CDR3 nucleotides read TGCGCCAGCAGCTTGGTTGGGGGGCACTCCTACAATGAGCAGTTCTTC. This translates into CASSLVGGHSYNEQFF.

The V and J genes are TRBV28 and TRBJ2-5; D gene ambiguous. The CDR3 is 15 residues long. The V end lost 2 bases, the J end lost 1 base, and 11 bases lay between the germline ends. The germline V gene encodes CDR1 MDHEN and CDR2 SYDVKM. CDR3 in DNA: TGTGCCAGCAGTTTACCAGGTGGAGCCCAAGAGACCCAGTACTTC. The encoded protein is CASSLPGGAQETQYF.

CDR3 amino acids: CASTWGTVQETQYF. For the CDR3, the DNA is TGTGCCAGCACCTGGGGGACAGTCCAAGAGACCCAGTACTTC. The chain uses TRBV5-6 and TRBJ2-5; 7 bases line up with TRBD1. After removal of 6 bases from V and 1 base from J, the junction contained 6 bases not matched to a gene. Germline V lookup: CDR1 SGHDT, CDR2 YYEEEE. This CDR3 region has 14 residues.

The chain joins TRBV6-5 to TRBJ1-1; 7 nucleotides align to TRBD1. The CDR3 extends over 14 amino acids. CDR1 is MNHEY and CDR2 is SVGAGI in the germline V gene. V lost 7 bases and J lost 1; bases outside the gene matches: 6. The CDR3 coding sequence is TGTGCCAGCAAACCTAGGACAGGGAACACTGAAGCTTTCTTT. This encodes CASKPRTGNTEAFF.

J is TRBJ1-2 and V is TRBV9; no clear D gene. Per the germline V gene, CDR1 is SGDLS and CDR2 is YYNGEE. This CDR3 spans 15 amino acids. The germline V and J ends were trimmed by 0 bases and 0 bases, with 9 bases remaining between them. Written as DNA, the CDR3 is TGTGCCAGCAGCGTAGCGTCAGCCTCTAACTATGGCTACACCTTC. Protein: CASSVASASNYGYTF.

This chain joins TRBV6-5 and TRBJ1-1; D gene unclear. CDR1 MNHEY and CDR2 SVGAGI come from the germline V gene. V shed 2 bases and J shed 8 bases, with 12 bases lying between them. This CDR3 has 13 amino acids. For the CDR3, the DNA is TGTGCCAGCAGTTACGAGGGCGGGGAAGAAGCTTTCTTT. Amino acid sequence: CASSYEGGEEAFF.

Notes on this clone: The same CDR3 is also encoded by other DNA sequences in this sample. The chain combines TRBV9 with TRBJ2-2; D gene uncertain. Germline V gene sequence: CDR1 SGDLS, CDR2 YYNGEE. The CDR3 loop spans 14 amino acids. V was shortened by 0 bases and J by 1 base, with 4 bases between the two germline ends. The DNA for the CDR3 is TGTGCCAGCAGCGTAGTAGGGAACACCGGGGAGCTGTTTTTT. This sequence encodes CASSVVGNTGELFF. Based on the CDR3 plus reference TRBV9 and TRBJ2-2, the full variable domain is DSGVTQTPKHLITATGQRVTLRCSPRSGDLSVYWYQQSLDQGLQFLIQYYNGEERAKGNILERFSAQQFPDLHSELNLSSLELGDSALYFCASSVVGNTGELFFGEGSRLTVL.

V and J are TRBV28 and TRBJ2-1, with 8 bases fitting TRBD2. The CDR3 length is 15 residues. V lost 6 bases and J lost 6; bases outside the gene matches: 10. Germline-derived CDR1 and CDR2 are MDHEN and SYDVKM. In nucleotides, the CDR3 is TGTGCCAGCAGAACCGGGACTAGTATCCTCAATGAGCAGTTCTTC. Protein product: CASRTGTSILNEQFF.

This chain joins TRBV18 and TRBJ1-2, with D uncertain. CDR3 size: 13 residues. Germline CDR1 reads KGHSH; CDR2 reads LQKENI. The V end lost 2 bases, the J end lost 4 bases, and 8 bases lay between the germline ends. In DNA, the CDR3 is TGTGCCAGCTCACCAACCAGGACCTATGGCTACACCTTC. It encodes CASSPTRTYGYTF. Drawing the rest from reference TRBV18 and TRBJ1-2, the complete variable domain is NAGVMQNPRHLVRRRGQEARLRCSPMKGHSHVYWYRQLPEEGLKFMVYLQKENIIDESGMPKERFSAEFPKEGPSILRIQQVVRGDSAAYFCASSPTRTYGYTFGSGTRLTVV.

This clone was observed a few times. The V and J genes are TRBV30 and TRBJ1-3; 7 bases align to TRBD1. V lost 0 bases, J lost 6 bases, and 5 bases stayed unmatched. The CDR3 length is 14 residues. Germline V gives CDR1 GTSNPN, CDR2 SVGIG (reference sequence). The DNA of the CDR3 is TGTGCCTGGAGTGTAGGAGGGGGCGAAAACACCATATATTTT. This sequence encodes CAWSVGGGENTIYF. The full variable domain, its missing parts supplied by reference TRBV30 and TRBJ1-3, is SQTIHQWPATLVQPVGSPLSLECTVEGTSNPNLYWYRQAAGRGLQLLFYSVGIGQISSEVPQNLSASRPQDRQFILSSKKLLLSDSGFYLCAWSVGGGENTIYFGEGSWLTVV.

The chain combines TRBV2 with TRBJ2-1; TRBD2 might be the D (6 bases). The CDR3 covers 16 residues. V was clipped by 6 bases and J by 2 bases, with 17 bases between them. Per the germline V gene, CDR1 is SNHLY and CDR2 is FYNNEI. For the CDR3, the DNA is TGTGCCAGCAGCTCCTCCCGGCTAGCGACCTACAATGAGCAGTTCTTC. Its protein is CASSSSRLATYNEQFF.

The chain joins TRBV21-1 to TRBJ1-5; the table's D gene call, TRBD1, was not cross checked with the DNA. TRBV21-1 is a pseudogene locus. This CDR3 comprises 17 residues. CDR3 protein: CASTIETPRVLGQPQHF. In nucleotides, the CDR3 is TGTGCCAGCACCATCGAGACACCCAGGGTTTTGGGTCAGCCCCAGCATTTT.